These 14 T cell receptor beta chains originate from one sample sequenced in a study of type 1 regulatory T cells (TCRdb year 2021). The run used an Illumina MiSeq. The public reads were reprocessed in TCRdb via fastp at Q25 and MiXCR, keeping in-frame beta chains. Every entry covers one CDR3 protein and lists the most common genes and DNA from its rows. The sample table contains more than 50,000 distinct CDR3 sequences; only one count was recorded for roughly two thirds of them. Approximately 1.8% of the sample lies in the top ten. Their cognate antigens are unknown. What was sequenced was cultured non-Tr1 T cells, either the whole culture or a sorted T cell fraction (not recorded which). Explained via the paper, the cell subset or site label denotes: non-Tr1 population from the T-allo10 product. These receptors were obtained from a human donor in good health.

V is TRBV4-3 and J is TRBJ2-5; 9 bases fit TRBD1. Germline V gives CDR1 LGHNA, CDR2 YSLEER. CDR3 size: 18 residues. Trimming at V came to 1 base and at J to 1 base, leaving 10 bases not matched to a gene. The CDR3 nucleotides are TGCGCCAGCAGCCAAGCTTTCGGGGGACAGGGAGGCCAAGAGACCCAGTACTTC. Translating it yields CASSQAFGGQGGQETQYF.

This clonotype was counted once. The rearrangement joins TRBV20-1 to TRBJ2-5, with unresolved D. V lost 3 bases, J lost 5 bases, and 10 bases lay in between. The CDR3 contains 12 residues. Germline assignment: CDR1 DFQATT and CDR2 SNEGSKA (reference sequence). CDR3 sequence: CSARDDDETQYF. The CDR3 DNA reads TGCAGTGCTAGGGATGACGATGAGACCCAGTACTTC.

This clonotype was found a few times. This chain uses TRBV12-3 or TRBV12-4 with TRBJ1-2; tentative D call: TRBD1 (5 bases). V was shortened by 5 bases and J by 8 bases, with 9 bases between the two germline ends. The CDR3 loop spans 11 amino acids. As DNA, the CDR3 is TGTGCCAGCAGTCAACGACAGGGCTACACCTTC. Protein product: CASSQRQGYTF.

V usage is TRBV20-1 and J usage is TRBJ2-7, with TRBD1 matching over 9 bases. The V segment lost 8 bases and the J segment 6 bases; nucleotides outside the gene matches: 14. Looked up from germline, CDR1 is DFQATT and CDR2 is SNEGSKA (reference sequence). This CDR3 comprises 14 residues. CDR3 bases: TGCAGTCCATACACAGGGGGCAAGAGTCGCGAGCAGTACTTC. Translation gives CSPYTGGKSREQYF.

This clonotype was counted between two and nine times. The J gene is TRBJ2-3, the V gene TRBV6-5, with D perhaps matching TRBD1 (6 bases). V was trimmed by 5 bases and J by 6 bases, leaving 24 bases between them. The CDR3 is 17 amino acids. The germline CDR1 and CDR2 sequences are MNHEY and SVGAGI. CDR3 coding DNA: TGTGCCAGCAGTAACGACAGGCCCCCACTGGTTGGGGATACGCAGTATTTT. Its translation: CASSNDRPPLVGDTQYF.

The J gene is TRBJ1-2, the V gene TRBV6-6; weak D call: TRBD1 (6 bases). Trimming stripped 6 bases from V and 2 bases from J, with 13 bases between. Germline loops: CDR1 MNHNY, CDR2 SVGAGI (reference sequence). The CDR3 totals 14 residues. CDR3 region: CASSPNRENYGYTF. The DNA of the CDR3 is TGTGCCAGCAGCCCCAACAGGGAGAACTATGGCTACACCTTC.

The chain uses TRBV11-2 and TRBJ2-1; D is uncertain. Trimming removed 5 bases from V and 7 bases from J, with 12 bases in between. CDR1 and CDR2 from the germline V gene are SGHAT and FQNNGV. CDR3 length: 13 residues. CDR3 coding DNA: TGTGCCAGCAGCGCACCCCATGGGAATGAGCAGTTCTTC. Translating it yields CASSAPHGNEQFF.

The chain has TRBV9 and TRBJ1-6, with a tentative D call TRBD1 (5 bases). CDR3 length: 15 residues. V lost 0 bases and J 10 bases, leaving 14 bases between the germline ends. Germline V CDR1 and CDR2: SGDLS, YYNGEE. CDR3 residues: CASSVVAGKDSPLHF. The CDR3 DNA reads TGTGCCAGCAGCGTAGTGGCAGGGAAAGACTCACCCCTCCACTTT.

This clonotype occurred once. The CDR3 DNA reads TGTGCCAGCAGTGCAATTTCTGGAAACACCATATATTTT. This sequence encodes CASSAISGNTIYF. The J gene is TRBJ1-3, the V gene TRBV6-2 or TRBV6-3, with D uncertain. The CDR3 sequence is 13 residues long. Deletions cut 5 bases from V and 1 base from J, with 6 bases between. Germline V lookup: CDR1 MNHEY, CDR2 SVGEGT.

This chain joins TRBV7-3 and TRBJ2-1, with D tentatively TRBD1 (7 bases). V lost 3 bases and J lost 5, with 11 bases in between. Germline V lookup: CDR1 SGHTA, CDR2 FQGTGA. This CDR3 comprises 14 residues. The CDR3 bases are TGTGCCAGCAGCTTCCAGGGGGGAGACAATGAGCAGTTCTTC. Its protein product is CASSFQGGDNEQFF.

The chain carries TRBV5-1 and TRBJ2-2; maybe TRBD1 (5 bases). Trimming took off 0 bases at V and 4 bases at J, with 16 bases between the two ends. This CDR3 has 17 residues. The germline V gene has CDR1 SGHRS and CDR2 YFSETQ. This CDR3 reads CASSLGGAGLRTGELFF. CDR3 nucleotide sequence: TGCGCCAGCAGCTTGGGAGGTGCAGGGCTGCGCACCGGGGAGCTGTTTTTT.

This chain connects TRBV7-9 to TRBJ2-1; 7 bases agree with TRBD2. CDR1 SEHNR and CDR2 FQNEAQ come from the germline V gene (reference sequence). The CDR3 covers 17 residues. Trimming removed 5 bases from V and 6 bases from J; junction bases left unmatched: 16. The CDR3 region is CASSPPPRLAAFNEQFF. As DNA, the CDR3 is TGTGCCAGCAGCCCCCCCCCTAGGCTAGCGGCGTTCAATGAGCAGTTCTTC.

CDR3 sequence reads: CSARDQLASYNEQFF. The CDR3, as DNA: TGCAGTGCTAGAGATCAGTTAGCATCCTACAATGAGCAGTTCTTC. This chain joins TRBV20-1 and TRBJ2-1; D is unresolved. The germline CDR1 and CDR2 sequences are DFQATT and SNEGSKA (reference sequence). CDR3 length equals 15 residues. The V end was cut by 0 bases, the J end by 1 base, with 10 bases between.

The rearrangement uses TRBV6-6 and TRBJ2-3; the match to TRBD2 covers 9 bases. This CDR3 comprises 16 residues. Germline V lookup: CDR1 MNHNY, CDR2 SVGAGI (reference sequence). J lost 4 bases, V lost 8 bases, and 13 bases had no gene match. The CDR3 spells CASGQSISGSADTQYF. Here the CDR3 DNA reads TGTGCCAGCGGACAATCCATTAGCGGGAGTGCAGATACGCAGTATTTT.